This TCR beta chain was observed in a study of beta chain features in type 1 diabetes. Points from the study as a whole: The study found that naive, central memory and Treg TCRB repertoires appeared more similar in patients than in healthy donors. There was a possibility that cDNA sequencing over-represented cells with high TCR expression.

CDR1 is SGHAT, CDR2 FQNNGV, per germline. Trimming cost V 4 bases and J 0 bases; bases outside gene matches: 4. The CDR3 spans 15 residues. Expressed TCRB transcripts got sequenced, as all isolated RNA was reverse transcribed. The assay was immunoSEQ multiplex PCR, and TCRdb's table has in-frame clones only and misses some. The table shows over 700,000 clones, with about a sixth occurring only once. This clone was seen more than once but under ten times. Antigen: not known. J is TRBJ2-7 and V is TRBV11-2; TRBD2 matches at 9 bases. This clonotype originated in a woman aged 18-29 years in good health. The sequencing sample was made of naive CD4+ T cells from blood. The CDR3 here is CASSYLAGPSYEQYF. CDR3 DNA sequence: TGTGCCAGCAGCTATCTAGCGGGACCCTCCTACGAGCAGTACTTC.